The 7 T cell receptor beta chains below all came from one sample that was sequenced in a study of T cells in Graves' hyperthyroidism and ophthalmopathy. Amplification of TCR beta CDR3 regions used RNA as the template. HTBI primers were used for first-round RT-PCR of the TCR CDR3. TCRdb re-derived calls from the multiplex PCR reads in MiXCR, one entry per CDR3 protein. The sample includes around 420,000 distinct CDR3 sequences, about a sixth of them seen just once. The sample was blood. These receptors were taken from a woman aged 18-35 years with Graves' hyperthyroidism.

This clonotype was recorded at least ten times. The rearrangement joins TRBV15 to TRBJ2-4; the match to TRBD2 covers 10 bases. The ends lost 0 bases at V and 1 base at J; junction bases unmatched: 6. Germline-derived CDR1 and CDR2 are LNHNV and YYDKDF (reference sequence). The CDR3 spans 18 residues. CDR3 in DNA: TGTGCCACCAGCAGAGACTATAGCGGGAGGAGGGCCAAAAACATTCAGTACTTC. Its translation is CATSRDYSGRRAKNIQYF.

This clonotype was recorded many times. This rearrangement joins TRBV30 to TRBJ2-5; D is unresolved. This CDR3 has 12 residues. The V end was cut by 8 bases, the J end by 3 bases, with 13 bases between. Germline V lookup: CDR1 GTSNPN, CDR2 SVGIG (reference sequence). The CDR3 DNA reads TGTGCCCTAATAGCACTGAAAGAGACCCAGTACTTC. Translating it yields CALIALKETQYF.

This clonotype was seen repeatedly, ten times or more. J is TRBJ2-5 and V is TRBV20-1; no reliable D call. The ends were cut back, 5 bases at V and 1 base at J, with 2 bases in the middle. The germline V gene has CDR1 DFQATT and CDR2 SNEGSKA (reference sequence). The CDR3 totals 10 residues. The chain's CDR3 is CSALQETQYF. The DNA of the CDR3 is TGCAGTGCTCTCCAAGAGACCCAGTACTTC.

This clonotype was observed many times. The chain carries TRBV10-3 and TRBJ2-7; 11 bases map to TRBD2. Germline values: CDR1 ENHRY, CDR2 SYGVKD. This CDR3 region has 18 residues. With V trimmed by 7 bases and J by 3 bases, 17 bases remained unmatched. The CDR3 bases are TGTGCCATCAAGAAGCATTGGCTAGCGGGAGGCGATATCTACGAGCAGTACTTC. It translates to CAIKKHWLAGGDIYEQYF.

This clonotype was seen repeatedly, ten times or more. CDR3 nucleotides: TGCAGTGCCCCTGGGAGCGGGGCTTCTAGCACAGATACGCAGTATTTT. Residues: CSAPGSGASSTDTQYF. This chain links TRBV20-1 with TRBJ2-3; TRBD2 aligns across 7 bases. J gave up 0 bases and V 6 bases, and 12 bases lay outside the gene matches. The CDR3 has 16 amino acids. The germline V gene has CDR1 DFQATT and CDR2 SNEGSKA (reference sequence).

This clonotype has at least ten counts. The chain recombines TRBV3-1 with TRBJ2-7; D not certain. The CDR3 is 17 residues long. Germline CDR1 LGHDT, CDR2 YNNKEL (reference sequence). Trimming shortened V by 2 bases and J by 5 bases, and 22 bases separated the two germline ends. The CDR3 loop is CASSQSGPLVFGHEQYF. The DNA for the CDR3 is TGTGCCAGCAGCCAAAGTGGGCCGTTAGTCTTCGGGCACGAGCAGTACTTC.

Points on this clonotype: This may be a read error, as it is one base from a much larger clone. The CDR3 DNA reads as TGTGCCAGCAGCCTTTGGGACTACGAGCAGTACTTC. The encoded protein is CASSLWDYEQYF. The chain combines TRBV5-6 with TRBJ2-7; D gene unclear. Trimming took off 4 bases at V and 3 bases at J, with 8 bases between the two ends. CDR3 length: 12 amino acids. CDR1 SGHDT and CDR2 YYEEEE come from the germline V gene.